This T cell receptor beta chain was retrieved from a study of cytomegalovirus exposure and HLA in healthy donors (TCRdb year 2017). For context, the study as a whole: According to a later analysis, one platform produced both the roughly 130 validation repertoires and the roughly 650 repertoires of the first cohort. The study aimed to test whether cataloging public T cell receptors could reveal signatures of past pathogen exposure. High-throughput TCR immunosequencing, statistical association of individual TCRs with disease status, and machine learning were combined to predict cytomegalovirus infection status. In addition to the first cohort of 650 to 800 subjects, a separate validation cohort of 120 different subjects was used. Overall results and qualifications from the work: A later analysis had no HLA typing for the validation cohort, so co-occurrence there was scored across all 130 or so repertoires. Three of the identified cytomegalovirus-associated TCR beta chains were confirmed in vitro to be specific for cytomegalovirus antigens. A later analysis found that TCRs clustered in the first cohort also tended to co-occur in the 100 to 150 validation repertoires, with 90% to 95% of cluster scores above 0. Across donors, most TCR sequences were observed very rarely, whereas some public TCRs were present in many individuals. The study listed 150 to 200 TCR beta chains as associated with cytomegalovirus. The authors suggested that the approach could potentially be generalized to other disease states and immunological phenotypes. In both the original and validation cohorts, the classifier was reported to diagnose cytomegalovirus status with high specificity and sensitivity.

Reading from cysteine to phenylalanine, the CDR3 counts 15 amino acids. Only the CDR3 part of the read is kept: 45 bases, read in frame from the first base. Sequences SGHDT (CDR1) and YYEEEE (CDR2) are obtained from the germline V gene. Trimming accounts for 2 bases at V and 1 base at J, while the number of junction bases matched to no gene is 2. The donors belonged to the validation cohort of approximately 130 subjects, which was separate from the roughly 700-subject first cohort. Library method: the immunoSEQ multiplex PCR assay. In the authors' own workflow: To diagnose cytomegalovirus status from the catalog of TCR beta chain sequences, a statistical classification framework was built. Drawn from immuneACCESS, this table holds only the in-frame rearrangements with V and J called that TCRdb kept. Clones are partly lost; checked studies trace under half to an unresolved V gene and leave the rest unexplained. That table is the source of V, J and clone size, and D and trimming were worked out from the DNA. The sample contains 90,000 to 110,000 clones, approximately 86% of them found a single time. Approximately 4% of the sample belongs to the ten largest clones.

Details on this clone: This receptor's antigen is unknown. Qualities for individual bases were not recorded, and no much larger clone is one base off.

The chain uses TRBV5-6 and TRBJ1-5, and 8 junction bases match TRBD1. This clonotype originated in a woman between 18 and 29 years old in good health and CMV-seropositive. Sequenced material: PBMCs. The DNA sequence reads TGTGCCAGCAGCTTACAGGGGGACAGCAATCAGCCCCAGCATTTT. This sequence encodes CASSLQGDSNQPQHF.